These T cell receptor beta chains were read from a single sample in a study of cytotoxic CD8 clonotypes in ibrutinib-treated CLL. Profiling relied on immunoSEQ multiplex PCR, and the TCRdb table lists in-frame clones only, not all of them. The sample records approximately 350,000 clones, 67% being singletons. The source material was PBMCs, sampled after 36 months of ibrutinib treatment. The receptor set was obtained from a human donor with chronic lymphocytic leukemia. CDR3s include the opening cysteine and the closing phenylalanine or tryptophan. A D gene is named only where the DNA matches it firmly. Clone size, where shown, is once, few, many, or a class for clones that have expanded.

size: few; V: TRBV5-1; D: NA; J: TRBJ2-7; CDR3: CASSLAGRSSYEQYF
size: few; V: TRBV5-1; D: TRBD2; J: TRBJ2-3; CDR3: CASSHGLAAQYF
size: NA; V: TRBV11-2; D: NA; J: TRBJ2-1; CDR3: CASSLIGSALEQFF
size: NA; V: TRBV29-1; D: NA; J: TRBJ2-7; CDR3: CSGHTGTGEQYF
size: NA; V: TRBV5-1; D: NA; J: TRBJ2-7; CDR3: CASSFDRSSYEQYF
size: NA; V: TRBV5-1; D: NA; J: TRBJ1-1; CDR3: CASSLDPRLAEAFF
size: NA; V: TRBV18; D: NA; J: TRBJ2-3; CDR3: CASSPGGTDTQYF
size: NA; V: TRBV14; D: TRBD1; J: TRBJ1-4; CDR3: CASSSRDREGKLFF
size: NA; V: TRBV5-1; D: NA; J: TRBJ2-3; CDR3: CASTDGPTTDTQYF
size: once; V: TRBV5-1; D: TRBD2; J: TRBJ2-3; CDR3: CASSHQGLATDTQYF
size: few; V: TRBV9; D: TRBD1; J: TRBJ2-2; CDR3: CASSVRDRGTGELFF
size: NA; V: TRBV28; D: NA; J: TRBJ2-3; CDR3: CASSFSHTDTQYF
size: NA; V: TRBV18; D: NA; J: TRBJ2-7; CDR3: CASSPTTGTRTGYEQYF
size: NA; V: TRBV6-6; D: TRBD1; J: TRBJ1-2; CDR3: CASTGQGVADGYTF
size: NA; V: TRBV18; D: TRBD2; J: TRBJ2-7; CDR3: CASSPETGTSVRYEQYF
size: NA; V: TRBV4-2; D: NA; J: TRBJ1-1; CDR3: CASSQPGTWITEAFF
size: NA; V: TRBV5-1; D: NA; J: TRBJ1-1; CDR3: CASSLTKVMNTEAFF
size: NA; V: TRBV27; D: NA; J: TRBJ1-1; CDR3: CASSLWGPHTEAFF
size: few; V: TRBV7-8; D: NA; J: TRBJ1-2; CDR3: CASSLGDYGYTF
size: NA; V: TRBV27; D: TRBD2; J: TRBJ2-1; CDR3: CASSFPSSGSDEQFF
size: NA; V: TRBV4-1; D: NA; J: TRBJ1-2; CDR3: CASSHFNAGYGYTF
size: NA; V: TRBV7-9; D: NA; J: TRBJ2-7; CDR3: CASSSPRTVRSSYEQYF
size: NA; V: TRBV29-1; D: NA; J: TRBJ2-2; CDR3: CSATKVGSSLTAGELFF
size: NA; V: TRBV13; D: NA; J: TRBJ2-1; CDR3: CASSFLRDNEQFF
size: NA; V: TRBV5-4; D: NA; J: TRBJ2-7; CDR3: CASSLDMAYEQYF
size: NA; V: TRBV6-6; D: NA; J: TRBJ2-1; CDR3: CASSYFSGEQFF
size: NA; V: TRBV19; D: TRBD1; J: TRBJ2-2; CDR3: CASRWDSSNTGELFF
size: NA; V: TRBV7-3; D: NA; J: TRBJ1-6; CDR3: CASSLGPPYSALHF
size: NA; V: TRBV5-4; D: NA; J: TRBJ1-5; CDR3: CASSSGANQPQHF
size: few; V: TRBV19; D: TRBD2; J: TRBJ2-7; CDR3: CASSIGTSGSDSYEQYF
size: NA; V: TRBV14; D: TRBD1; J: TRBJ2-1; CDR3: CASSHRQGASNEQFF
size: NA; V: TRBV5-4; D: NA; J: TRBJ2-3; CDR3: CASSPRGNTDTQYF
size: once; V: TRBV11-3; D: TRBD1; J: TRBJ2-7; CDR3: CASSPGQPKYEQYF
size: NA; V: TRBV6-5; D: NA; J: TRBJ1-6; CDR3: CASSYHRVGSPLHF
size: NA; V: TRBV18; D: NA; J: TRBJ2-5; CDR3: CASSPVTQAETQYF
size: NA; V: TRBV11-2; D: NA; J: TRBJ2-1; CDR3: CASSFGPIEQFF
size: NA; V: TRBV4-3; D: NA; J: TRBJ2-1; CDR3: CASSQGLAGEQFF
size: NA; V: TRBV7-2; D: NA; J: TRBJ2-1; CDR3: CASSFFPGNAYNEQFF
size: NA; V: TRBV11-2; D: NA; J: TRBJ1-3; CDR3: CASSIPGRGNTIYF
size: NA; V: TRBV13; D: TRBD1; J: TRBJ2-1; CDR3: CASSLGWSLDRDNEQFF
size: NA; V: TRBV28; D: NA; J: TRBJ2-5; CDR3: CASSSIEWGKKTQYF
size: NA; V: TRBV5-1; D: TRBD2; J: TRBJ2-5; CDR3: CASSQYTSGGETQYF
size: once; V: TRBV29-1; D: NA; J: TRBJ2-5; CDR3: CSAWTAPFQTQYF
size: NA; V: TRBV9; D: NA; J: TRBJ1-1; CDR3: CASSPRGGTNTEAFF
size: NA; V: TRBV5-1; D: NA; J: TRBJ2-1; CDR3: CASSLKGGVGIYNEQFF
size: few; V: TRBV4-1; D: NA; J: TRBJ1-1; CDR3: CASSQEYLLNTEAFF
size: NA; V: TRBV6-1; D: NA; J: TRBJ2-7; CDR3: CASSTRTENYEQYF
size: NA; V: TRBV7-9; D: TRBD2; J: TRBJ2-7; CDR3: CASSLNGLAIIEQYF
size: NA; V: TRBV29-1; D: NA; J: TRBJ2-7; CDR3: CSVEVRGLYEQYF
size: few; V: TRBV6-5; D: TRBD2; J: TRBJ2-3; CDR3: CASSYWGGETDTQYF
size: few; V: TRBV19; D: NA; J: TRBJ2-1; CDR3: CASSMGTVNEQFF
size: NA; V: TRBV6-5; D: NA; J: TRBJ2-1; CDR3: CASSLRDEQFF
size: few; V: TRBV28; D: NA; J: TRBJ1-2; CDR3: CASLGGEGYTF
size: NA; V: TRBV19; D: NA; J: TRBJ2-7; CDR3: CASSIGIREGEQYF
size: NA; V: TRBV7-9; D: NA; J: TRBJ2-3; CDR3: CASSLSGQNTDTQYF